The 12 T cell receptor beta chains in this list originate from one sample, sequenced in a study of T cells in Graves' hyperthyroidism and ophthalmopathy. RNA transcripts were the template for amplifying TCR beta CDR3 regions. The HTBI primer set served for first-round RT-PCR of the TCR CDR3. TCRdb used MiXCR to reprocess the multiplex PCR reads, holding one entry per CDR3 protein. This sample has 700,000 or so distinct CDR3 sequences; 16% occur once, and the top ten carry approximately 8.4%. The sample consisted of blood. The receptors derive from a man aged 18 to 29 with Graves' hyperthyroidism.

CDR3 sequence: CASRQGAVDTQYF. The CDR3 DNA is TGTGCCAGTAGACAGGGGGCGGTAGATACGCAGTATTTT. The genes are TRBV7-2 and TRBJ2-3; 10 bases map to TRBD1. Germline assignment: CDR1 SGHTA and CDR2 FQGNSA. The V and J ends lost 9 bases and 5 bases, in that order; junction bases with no gene match: 5. The CDR3 length is 13 residues.

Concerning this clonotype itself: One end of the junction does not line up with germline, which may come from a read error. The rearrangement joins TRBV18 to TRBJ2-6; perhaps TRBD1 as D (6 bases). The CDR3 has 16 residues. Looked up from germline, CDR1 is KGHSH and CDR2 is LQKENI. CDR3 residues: CASSSPGVSGANVLTF. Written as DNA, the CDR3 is TGTGCCAGCTCATCACCAGGGGTCTCTGGGGCCAACGTCCTGACTTTC.

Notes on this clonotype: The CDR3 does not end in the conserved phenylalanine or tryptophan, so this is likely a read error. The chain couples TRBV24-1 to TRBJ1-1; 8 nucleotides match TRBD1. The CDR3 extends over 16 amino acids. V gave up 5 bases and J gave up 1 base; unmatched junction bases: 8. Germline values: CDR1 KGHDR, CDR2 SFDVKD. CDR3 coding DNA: TGTGCCACCAGTGGCGCAACCGGGACAGGGAACACTGAAGCTTTCCTT. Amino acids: CATSGATGTGNTEAFL.

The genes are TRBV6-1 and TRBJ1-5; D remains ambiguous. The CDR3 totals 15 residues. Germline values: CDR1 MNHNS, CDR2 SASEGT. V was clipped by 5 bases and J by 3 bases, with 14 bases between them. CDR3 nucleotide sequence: TGTGCCAGCAGTTCGTCTCGGCCCAACAATCAGCCCCAGCATTTT. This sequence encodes CASSSSRPNNQPQHF.

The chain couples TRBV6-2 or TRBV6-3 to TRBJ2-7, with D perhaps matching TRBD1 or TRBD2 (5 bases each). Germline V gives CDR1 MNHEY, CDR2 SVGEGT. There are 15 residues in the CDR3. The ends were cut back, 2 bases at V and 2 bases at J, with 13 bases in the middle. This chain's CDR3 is CASSYAGAFAYEQYF. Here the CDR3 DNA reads TGTGCCAGCAGTTACGCCGGGGCGTTTGCCTACGAGCAGTACTTC.

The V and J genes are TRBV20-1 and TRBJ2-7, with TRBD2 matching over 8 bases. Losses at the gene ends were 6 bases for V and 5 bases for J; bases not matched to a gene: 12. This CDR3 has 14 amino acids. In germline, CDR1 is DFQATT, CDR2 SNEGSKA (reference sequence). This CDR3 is CSALGREGRDEQYF. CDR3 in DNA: TGCAGTGCCCTGGGACGGGAGGGAAGGGACGAGCAGTACTTC.

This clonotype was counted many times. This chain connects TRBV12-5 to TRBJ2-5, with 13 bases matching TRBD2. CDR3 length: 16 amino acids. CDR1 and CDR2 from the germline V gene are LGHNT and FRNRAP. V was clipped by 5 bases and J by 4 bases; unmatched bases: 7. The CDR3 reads CASGTGLAGVGETQYF. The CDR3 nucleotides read TGTGCTAGTGGTACCGGACTAGCGGGAGTGGGAGAGACCCAGTACTTC.

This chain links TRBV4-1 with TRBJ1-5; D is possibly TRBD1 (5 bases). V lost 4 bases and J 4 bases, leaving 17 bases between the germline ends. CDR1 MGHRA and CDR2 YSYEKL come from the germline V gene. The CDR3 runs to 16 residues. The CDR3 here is CASSPLGGGGNQPQHF. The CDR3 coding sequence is TGCGCCAGCAGCCCCCTGGGGGGGGGAGGGAATCAGCCCCAGCATTTT.

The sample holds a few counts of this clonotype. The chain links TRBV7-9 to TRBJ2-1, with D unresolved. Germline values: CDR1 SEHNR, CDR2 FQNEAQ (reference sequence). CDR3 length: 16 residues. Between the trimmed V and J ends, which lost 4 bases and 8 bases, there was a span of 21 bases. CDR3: CASSSTRALGVDEQFF. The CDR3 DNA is TGTGCCAGCAGCTCGACCCGCGCTCTAGGAGTAGATGAGCAGTTCTTC.

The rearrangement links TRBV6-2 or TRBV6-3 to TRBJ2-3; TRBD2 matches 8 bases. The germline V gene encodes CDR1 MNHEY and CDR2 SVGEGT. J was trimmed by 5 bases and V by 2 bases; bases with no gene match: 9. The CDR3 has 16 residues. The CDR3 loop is CASSYTKAGDRDTQYF. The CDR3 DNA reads TGTGCCAGCAGTTACACTAAAGCGGGAGACAGAGATACGCAGTATTTT.

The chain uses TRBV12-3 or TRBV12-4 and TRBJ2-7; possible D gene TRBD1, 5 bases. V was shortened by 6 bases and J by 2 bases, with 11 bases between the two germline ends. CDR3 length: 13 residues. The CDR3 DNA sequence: TGTGCCAGCAGCCTACAGGTCACCTACGAGCAGTACTTC. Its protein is CASSLQVTYEQYF.

The CDR3 loop is CASSTSGTALNYGYTF. The CDR3 nucleotides are TGTGCCAGCAGCACGTCCGGGACGGCCCTTAACTATGGCTACACCTTC. The gene calls are TRBV5-5 and TRBJ1-2, with D perhaps matching TRBD1 (5 bases). CDR3 length equals 16 residues. Germline assignment: CDR1 SGHKS and CDR2 YYEKEE (reference sequence). V lost 4 bases to trimming and J lost 1 base, with 17 bases between them.